A selection of T cell receptor beta chains follows, all from one sample in a study of blood T cell repertoires in COVID-19. The protocol was immunoSEQ multiplex PCR, while the TCRdb copy is restricted to in-frame clones and leaves out a portion. The sample contains 200,000 to 250,000 clones, roughly 80% of which appear only once. The sample was PBMCs or T cells enriched from blood (not recorded which). All receptors derive from a man aged 55 to 70 who had recovered from COVID-19. CDR3s include the opening cysteine and the closing phenylalanine or tryptophan. The D gene is left open where the match is weak. The size entry is marked missing in some rows and otherwise reads once, few, many or a size class.

CASSHQGSYGYTF | TGTGCCAGCAGCCACCAGGGAAGCTATGGCTACACCTTC | 13 | NA | NA | TRBJ1-2 | TRBV3-1/TRBV3-2
CASSPGGEPYNEQFF | TGTGCCAGCTCACCGGGAGGGGAGCCCTACAATGAGCAGTTCTTC | 15 | NA | TRBD2 | TRBJ2-1 | TRBV18
CASSESRGGVQPQHF | TGTGCCAGCAGTGAATCGAGGGGGGGCGTCCAGCCCCAGCATTTT | 15 | NA | NA | TRBJ1-5 | TRBV2
CAGNSYTEAFF | TGTGCCGGAAACAGCTACACTGAAGCTTTCTTT | 11 | NA | NA | TRBJ1-1 | TRBV2
CASSIPGDYNEQFF | TGTGCCAGTAGTATTCCAGGGGACTACAATGAGCAGTTCTTC | 14 | NA | NA | TRBJ2-1 | TRBV19
CSASRQKDTGELFF | TGCAGTGCTAGTAGACAGAAAGACACCGGGGAGCTGTTTTTT | 14 | NA | NA | TRBJ2-2 | TRBV20-1
CASSPGSNYGYTF | TGCGCCAGCAGCCCGGGGAGCAACTATGGCTACACCTTC | 13 | few | NA | TRBJ1-2 | TRBV5-1
CASSVGLAGGTDTQYF | TGTGCCAGCAGCGTAGGTTTAGCGGGGGGCACAGATACGCAGTATTTT | 16 | NA | TRBD2 | TRBJ2-3 | TRBV9
CASSRGTANTEAFF | TGCGCCAGCAGCCGAGGGACAGCGAACACTGAAGCTTTCTTT | 14 | NA | TRBD1 | TRBJ1-1 | TRBV5-1
CASSYLGGVYTF | TGTGCCAGCAGTTACCTTGGGGGCGTCTACACCTTC | 12 | once | NA | TRBJ1-2 | TRBV6-2/TRBV6-3
CASSLVGAAGGRNEQFF | TGTGCCAGCAGCTTGGTCGGGGCAGCGGGGGGTAGGAATGAGCAGTTCTTC | 17 | NA | TRBD2 | TRBJ2-1 | TRBV5-6
CASSEAGVGGYQPQHF | TGTGCCAGCAGTGAAGCGGGGGTAGGGGGATATCAGCCCCAGCATTTT | 16 | NA | NA | TRBJ1-5 | TRBV2
CASSRLPGGRYEQYF | TGTGCCAGCAGCCGGTTGCCAGGGGGCAGGTACGAGCAGTACTTC | 15 | NA | TRBD1 | TRBJ2-7 | TRBV3-1/TRBV3-2
CSARGDYGYTF | TGCAGTGCTAGAGGAGACTATGGCTACACCTTC | 11 | NA | NA | TRBJ1-2 | TRBV20-1
CASSLSQNTEAFF | TGCGCCAGCAGCTTGTCACAAAACACTGAAGCTTTCTTT | 13 | NA | NA | TRBJ1-1 | TRBV5-1
CASSTGQGFNEKLFF | TGCGCCAGCAGCACTGGACAGGGGTTTAATGAAAAACTGTTTTTT | 15 | NA | TRBD1 | TRBJ1-4 | TRBV5-1
CASKRQAFAGNTIYF | TGTGCCAGCAAGCGACAGGCGTTTGCTGGAAACACCATATATTTT | 15 | NA | NA | TRBJ1-3 | TRBV21-1
CASSFSRVTEAFF | TGTGCCAGCAGCTTTAGCAGGGTTACTGAAGCTTTCTTT | 13 | NA | NA | TRBJ1-1 | TRBV7-2
CAWSVLEGQATFSNQPQHF | TGTGCCTGGAGTGTACTTGAGGGACAGGCTACCTTTAGCAATCAGCCCCAGCATTTT | 19 | few | TRBD1 | TRBJ1-5 | TRBV30
CASNDPGGPYYEQYF | TGTGCCAGCAACGACCCAGGGGGTCCCTACTACGAGCAGTACTTC | 15 | NA | TRBD1 | TRBJ2-7 | TRBV6-5
CSVEYRTDTQYF | TGCAGCGTTGAGTATCGCACAGATACGCAGTATTTT | 12 | once | NA | TRBJ2-3 | TRBV29-1
CASSLGGQGVSYGYTF | TGTGCCAGCAGCTTAGGGGGACAGGGGGTTTCATATGGCTACACCTTC | 16 | NA | TRBD1 | TRBJ1-2 | TRBV7-9
CSASEGAPYEQYF | TGCAGTGCCAGTGAGGGGGCCCCCTACGAGCAGTACTTC | 13 | NA | TRBD1 | TRBJ2-7 | TRBV20-1
CASSHAGTGNTEAFF | TGTGCCAGCAGCCACGCCGGGACAGGGAACACTGAAGCTTTCTTT | 15 | NA | TRBD1 | TRBJ1-1 | TRBV3-1/TRBV3-2
CATSDPGQGANTGELFF | TGTGCCACCAGTGACCCTGGACAGGGCGCGAACACCGGGGAGCTGTTTTTT | 17 | NA | TRBD1 | TRBJ2-2 | TRBV24-1
CASSFGGGDTGELFF | TGCGCCAGCAGTTTCGGGGGGGGCGACACCGGGGAGCTGTTTTTT | 15 | once | TRBD2 | TRBJ2-2 | TRBV10-2
CASSLGGQGAYGYTF | TGCGCCAGCAGCTTGGGGGGACAGGGGGCTTATGGCTACACCTTC | 15 | few | TRBD1 | TRBJ1-2 | TRBV4-3
CATSDSGQGYNEKLFF | TGTGCCACCAGTGATTCGGGACAGGGGTATAATGAAAAACTGTTTTTT | 16 | NA | TRBD1 | TRBJ1-4 | TRBV24-1
CASSSQTAFSSYEQYF | TGTGCCAGCAGCTCTCAGACAGCCTTCAGCTCCTACGAGCAGTACTTC | 16 | NA | NA | TRBJ2-7 | TRBV11-3
CATAETSGGRDTQYF | TGTGCCACCGCTGAAACTAGCGGGGGGAGGGATACGCAGTATTTT | 15 | few | TRBD2 | TRBJ2-3 | TRBV24-1
CASSLKLGGTDTQYF | TGTGCCAGCAGTTTAAAACTAGGAGGGACAGATACGCAGTATTTT | 15 | NA | NA | TRBJ2-3 | TRBV28
CASSLDSRNTGELFF | TGTGCCAGCAGCTTGGACAGCCGGAACACCGGGGAGCTGTTTTTT | 15 | NA | NA | TRBJ2-2 | TRBV5-5
CASSGIGGVYGYTF | TGTGCCAGCAGTGGTATAGGTGGAGTTTATGGCTACACCTTC | 14 | NA | NA | TRBJ1-2 | TRBV2
CAWSVRWGLPNSPLHF | TGTGCCTGGAGTGTACGGTGGGGGCTGCCAAATTCACCCCTCCACTTT | 16 | few | NA | TRBJ1-6 | TRBV30
CASRSRGNEKLFF | TGTGCCAGTAGAAGCAGGGGTAACGAAAAACTGTTTTTT | 13 | once | NA | TRBJ1-4 | TRBV19
CASSFNRELYEQYF | TGTGCCAGCAGTTTCAACAGGGAGCTCTACGAGCAGTACTTC | 14 | NA | NA | TRBJ2-7 | TRBV6-5
CSASRGGRQFF | TGCAGTGCTAGTCGTGGTGGGCGGCAGTTCTTC | 11 | NA | NA | TRBJ2-1 | TRBV20-1
CASSPRTSGTDTQYF | TGTGCCAGCTCACCCCGGACTAGCGGCACAGATACGCAGTATTTT | 15 | NA | TRBD2 | TRBJ2-3 | TRBV18
CASSPGGLGGGEQFF | TGTGCCAGCAGCCCGGGAGGCTTGGGGGGAGGTGAGCAGTTCTTC | 15 | NA | TRBD2 | TRBJ2-1 | TRBV7-6
CASSQGASSVSEQYF | TGTGCCAGCAGTCAAGGCGCCTCCAGCGTCTCCGAGCAGTACTTC | 15 | once | NA | TRBJ2-7 | TRBV4-2
CASSASAIAEGEQYF | TGTGCCAGCAGCGCATCTGCTATAGCGGAGGGCGAGCAGTACTTC | 15 | NA | NA | TRBJ2-7 | TRBV5-5
CASSQGRQDTEAFF | TGTGCCAGCAGCCAAGGGCGACAGGACACTGAAGCTTTCTTT | 14 | NA | NA | TRBJ1-1 | TRBV3-1/TRBV3-2
CASSLAPGTQETQYF | TGCGCCAGCAGCTTGGCCCCAGGTACCCAAGAGACCCAGTACTTC | 15 | once | NA | TRBJ2-5 | TRBV5-1
CASSLYPSSTGELFF | TGTGCCAGCAGCTTATATCCTTCTTCGACCGGGGAGCTGTTTTTT | 15 | few | NA | TRBJ2-2 | TRBV7-2